The 10 T cell receptor beta chains below were found in one sample sequenced in a study of cytotoxic CD8 clonotypes in ibrutinib-treated CLL. The repertoire was sequenced with immunoSEQ multiplex PCR; TCRdb's copy has only in-frame clones and lacks some. The table records under 150,000 clones, 91% of them present only once. Sequences were derived from PBMCs, sampled after 12 months of ibrutinib treatment. These receptors were taken from a human donor with chronic lymphocytic leukemia.

V and J are TRBV28 and TRBJ2-7, with D hard to call. Per the germline V gene, CDR1 is MDHEN and CDR2 is SYDVKM. This CDR3 contains 14 residues. V was pared by 8 bases and J by 0 bases, with 14 bases between. CDR3 amino acids: CASGIDAPSYEQYF. In nucleotides, the CDR3 is TGTGCCAGCGGGATCGACGCCCCCTCCTACGAGCAGTACTTC.

The CDR3 bases are TGTGCCAGCAGCCCTCGTCTCACTGGCAGTTACAATGAGCAGTTCTTC. It is translated as CASSPRLTGSYNEQFF. V and J are TRBV9 and TRBJ2-1; D gene uncertain. The germline V gene has CDR1 SGDLS and CDR2 YYNGEE. V lost 4 bases, J lost 4 bases, and 18 bases lay in between. The CDR3 spans 16 residues.

This chain uses TRBV27 with TRBJ2-1; D is possibly TRBD2 (5 bases). Trimming shortened V by 8 bases and J by 2 bases, and 10 bases separated the two germline ends. Germline CDR1 MNHEY, CDR2 SMNVEV (reference sequence). The CDR3 is 13 residues long. This chain's CDR3 is CASRPGTYNEQFF. The CDR3, as DNA: TGTGCCAGCCGCCCCGGGACCTACAATGAGCAGTTCTTC.

The sample holds a few counts of this clone. The gene calls are TRBV19 and TRBJ1-4; D perhaps matches TRBD1 (6 bases). Germline CDR1 and CDR2: LNHDA and SQIVND (reference sequence). The CDR3 loop spans 15 amino acids. V was shortened by 4 bases and J by 2 bases, with 11 bases between the two germline ends. The CDR3 DNA reads as TGTGCCAGTAGTACCACAGGGAATACTAATGAAAAACTGTTTTTT. It yields the protein CASSTTGNTNEKLFF.

This clone came up once. The chain recombines TRBV5-1 with TRBJ2-7; no definite D call. Germline V gene sequence: CDR1 SGHRS, CDR2 YFSETQ. This CDR3 has 16 residues. The V gene lost 0 bases and the J gene lost 0 bases, with 13 bases spanning the gap. CDR3 in amino acids: CASSLAPGPFSYEQYF. The CDR3 DNA sequence: TGCGCCAGCAGCTTGGCTCCGGGCCCCTTCTCCTACGAGCAGTACTTC.

The chain carries TRBV28 and TRBJ2-5; D uncertain. V lost 2 bases, J lost 3 bases, and 7 bases lay in between. This CDR3 spans 13 amino acids. Per germline, CDR1 MDHEN and CDR2 SYDVKM. In nucleotides, the CDR3 is TGTGCCAGCAGTTTACGGCTCAAAGAGACCCAGTACTTC. It specifies CASSLRLKETQYF.

The chain is built from TRBV19 and TRBJ2-7; 9 bases map to TRBD2. V gave up 1 base and J gave up 0 bases; unmatched junction bases: 1. Germline V gives CDR1 LNHDA, CDR2 SQIVND (reference sequence). The CDR3 has 15 amino acids. The CDR3 region has the DNA TGTGCCAGTAGTATAGGTAGCGGGGGCTCCTACGAGCAGTACTTC. Protein sequence: CASSIGSGGSYEQYF.

On this clone: A read error may account for a junction end that differs from germline. The J gene is TRBJ1-1, the V gene TRBV7-7; D not certain. CDR3 length: 13 residues. Germline lookup yields CDR1 SSHAT and CDR2 FNYEAQ (reference sequence). CDR3 in DNA: TGTGCTAGCAGCTCCGCCGTTGACACTGAAGCTTTCTTT. Translation gives CASSSAVDTEAFF.

This chain connects TRBV30 to TRBJ2-3; D perhaps matches TRBD2 (6 bases). Trimming shortened V by 1 base and J by 3 bases, and 8 bases separated the two germline ends. CDR3 length equals 13 residues. CDR1 is GTSNPN and CDR2 is SVGIG in the germline V gene (reference sequence). CDR3 amino acids: CAWSGGRTDTQYF. CDR3 in DNA: TGTGCCTGGAGTGGGGGGAGGACAGATACGCAGTATTTT.

This rearrangement joins TRBV29-1 to TRBJ1-1; perhaps TRBD1 as D (6 bases). Germline V gene data show CDR1 as SQVTM and CDR2 as ANQGSEA. Trimming pared 4 bases from V and 3 bases from J, leaving 15 bases between. This CDR3 is 14 amino acids long. For the CDR3, the DNA is TGCAGCGTTGGCGGCGGGGGGCGTCACACTGAAGCTTTCTTT. Residues: CSVGGGGRHTEAFF.